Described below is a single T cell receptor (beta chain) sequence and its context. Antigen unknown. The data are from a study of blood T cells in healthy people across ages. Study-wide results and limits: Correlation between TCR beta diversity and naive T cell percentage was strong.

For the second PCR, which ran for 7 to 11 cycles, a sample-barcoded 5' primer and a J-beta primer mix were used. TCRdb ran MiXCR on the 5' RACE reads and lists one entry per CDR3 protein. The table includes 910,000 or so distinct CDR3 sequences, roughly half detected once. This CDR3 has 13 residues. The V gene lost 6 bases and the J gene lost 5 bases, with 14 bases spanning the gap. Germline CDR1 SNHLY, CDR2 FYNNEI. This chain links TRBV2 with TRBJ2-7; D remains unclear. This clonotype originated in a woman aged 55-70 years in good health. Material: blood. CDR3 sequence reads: CASRPNRNDEQYF. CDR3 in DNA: TGTGCCAGCAGGCCCAACCGAAATGACGAGCAGTACTTC.